This TCR beta chain was captured by sequencing in a study of blood T cell repertoires in COVID-19. The wider study: Some COVID-19 samples were acute and others convalescent; all came from the United States, Italy and Spain. In each case, the material was cDNA or gDNA derived from T cells, B-cell-depleted T cells, or PBMCs.

The authors' processing: It was from reference gene primer amplification that nucleated cell counts were estimated. The repertoire was sequenced with immunoSEQ multiplex PCR; TCRdb's copy has only in-frame clones and lacks some. The D gene and trimming were derived from the DNA, and the V and J assignments and clone size from that table. The data contain approximately 120,000 clones, roughly 83% of them singletons. The receptor's source is a woman aged 60-70 years with acute or convalescent COVID-19. Input material: peripheral blood.

The CDR3 sequence is CASRLRRTEAFF. The CDR3 nucleotides are TGTGCCAGCAGGCTCCGGAGGACTGAAGCTTTCTTT. V gene TRBV12-3 or TRBV12-4 combines with J gene TRBJ1-1; D is uncertain. The CDR3 spans 12 residues. V dropped 6 bases and J dropped 5 bases, with 10 bases sitting between them.